The clone carrying this TCR beta chain was detected many times. The antigen remains unidentified. Amplified TCR beta CDR3 regions derived from RNA transcripts. Primed by the HTBI set, a first-round RT-PCR was run on the TCR CDR3. TCRdb re-called the multiplex PCR reads through MiXCR, storing one row per CDR3 protein. The sample has around 350,000 distinct CDR3 sequences, 12% to 15% seen once; the top ten hold roughly a fifth. Germline values: CDR1 SGHRS, CDR2 YFSETQ. This CDR3 is built from 12 residues. The V end lost 4 bases, the J end lost 11 bases, and 15 bases lay between the germline ends. The data were taken from a study of T cells in Graves' hyperthyroidism and ophthalmopathy. Whole-study findings and limits: The authors' 13 V-J model separated ophthalmopathy from stable hyperthyroidism.

Material: blood. V gene TRBV5-1 combines with J gene TRBJ1-1; maybe TRBD1 (6 bases). This receptor was identified in a woman aged 55-69 years with Graves' ophthalmopathy. The CDR3 DNA reads as TGCGCCAGCAGCCCCGTGGAGGGGGAGGCTTTCTTT. It yields the protein CASSPVEGEAFF.